Following are 9 T cell receptor beta chains from one sample sequenced in a study of STAT5B mutations in CD4+ large granular lymphocyte leukemia. The data were produced by immunoSEQ multiplex PCR, yet TCRdb's version contains in-frame clones alone and is incomplete. The sample shows 30,000 to 40,000 clones, around 80% of them seen only once. The sample was CD4+ T cells from blood buffy coats. These TCRs come from a human donor in good health.

The chain has TRBV6-1 and TRBJ2-3, with 10 bases fitting TRBD2. V was pared by 7 bases and J by 4 bases, with 8 bases of the junction left unmatched. Germline V gives CDR1 MNHNS, CDR2 SASEGT. The CDR3 has 15 amino acids. The CDR3 DNA reads TGTGCCAGCACCCCTAGCGGGGGAATGCCAGATACGCAGTATTTT. It translates to CASTPSGGMPDTQYF.

This chain joins TRBV19 and TRBJ2-2; D perhaps matches TRBD2 (5 bases). V was shortened by 3 bases and J by 4 bases, with 18 bases between the two germline ends. Germline V gene lookup returns CDR1 LNHDA and CDR2 SQIVND (reference sequence). The CDR3 totals 17 residues. CDR3 protein: CASSIRPGLSVTGELFF. In nucleotides, the CDR3 is TGTGCCAGTAGTATCCGACCTGGACTGTCGGTCACCGGGGAGCTGTTTTTT.

This chain links TRBV6-6 with TRBJ1-1; TRBD1 might be the D (6 bases). The CDR3 sequence is 12 residues long. Trimming cost V 5 bases and J 11 bases, with 15 bases left between them. The germline gives CDR1 MNHNY, CDR2 SVGAGI (reference sequence). CDR3: CASSPQGIGAFF. CDR3 DNA: TGTGCCAGCAGTCCCCAGGGGATTGGGGCTTTCTTT.

This clone showed up just once. This chain uses TRBV6-1 with TRBJ2-7; TRBD1 is a possible D gene (5 bases). V shed 7 bases and J shed 6 bases, with 22 bases lying between them. Germline-derived CDR1 and CDR2 are MNHNS and SASEGT. This CDR3 spans 15 amino acids. Here the CDR3 reads CASKALGVGFGEQYF. In DNA form, the CDR3 reads TGTGCCAGCAAGGCCCTAGGGGTTGGATTTGGCGAGCAGTACTTC.

This clone is a singleton in its sample. This chain links TRBV9 with TRBJ2-2, with 9 bases identical to TRBD1. V shed 5 bases, J shed 2 bases, and the junction held 4 bases outside the gene matches. The germline CDR1 and CDR2 sequences are SGDLS and YYNGEE. The CDR3 totals 15 residues. The CDR3 nucleotides are TGTGCCAGCAGTTTGGGACAGGGTAACACCGGGGAGCTGTTTTTT. Encoded protein: CASSLGQGNTGELFF.

This clone was seen more than once but under ten times. The chain employs TRBV7-9 and TRBJ1-1; maybe TRBD1 (5 bases). CDR3 length: 15 amino acids. Per germline, CDR1 SEHNR and CDR2 FQNEAQ (reference sequence). Trimming stripped 5 bases from V and 1 base from J, with 14 bases between. The CDR3 DNA follows: TGTGCCAGCAGCCCCCGGACACAAACGAACACTGAAGCTTTCTTT. This encodes CASSPRTQTNTEAFF.

The count of this clone is one. The chain combines TRBV10-3 with TRBJ2-3, with D possibly TRBD1 on 6 matching bases. V was trimmed by 3 bases and J by 4 bases, leaving 14 bases between them. CDR3 length equals 15 residues. In germline, CDR1 is ENHRY, CDR2 SYGVKD. The CDR3 sequence: CAISDGRGLADTQYF. The CDR3 DNA follows: TGTGCCATCAGTGACGGCAGGGGCTTGGCAGATACGCAGTATTTT.

DNA of the CDR3: TGTGCCAGCAGTGAAACCAACTATGAGCAGTTCTTC. It codes for CASSETNYEQFF. The chain uses TRBV2 and TRBJ2-1, with D unclear. Germline V CDR1 and CDR2: SNHLY, FYNNEI. V lost 2 bases and J 8 bases, leaving 7 bases between the germline ends. The CDR3 has 12 amino acids. The variable domain in full, with the rest retrieved from reference TRBV2 and TRBJ2-1, is EPEVTQTPSHQVTQMGQEVILRCVPISNHLYFYWYRQILGQKVEFLVSFYNNEISEKSEIFDDQFSVERPDGSNFTLKIRSTKLEDSAMYFCASSETNYEQFFGPGTRLTVL.

The CDR3 sequence is CASSQDSGVYTGELFF. Here the CDR3 DNA reads TGTGCCAGCAGCCAAGATTCCGGGGTTTACACCGGGGAGCTGTTTTTT. This sequence joins TRBV14 and TRBJ2-2, with D possibly TRBD2 on 5 matching bases. This CDR3 contains 16 residues. Germline V CDR1 and CDR2: SGHDN, FVKESK. The V and J ends lost 0 bases and 3 bases respectively, with 11 bases between them.